This T cell receptor (beta chain) was observed in a study of brain T cells in children with intractable seizures. Overall study findings and caveats: Absence of clones before surgery may stem from lower sequencing depth.

Only cases whose brain tissue showed the highest T cell transcript signatures were sequenced. Note on this clone: Its antigen remains unknown.

In germline, CDR1 is SNHLY, CDR2 FYNNEI. The CDR3 is made up of 11 amino acids. The V end lost 10 bases, the J end lost 1 base, and 7 bases lay between the germline ends. Only in-frame clones appear in the TCRdb table, and some are missing; sequencing was by immunoSEQ multiplex PCR. The sample yields approximately 41,000 clones, around nine tenths seen once. The chain joins TRBV2 to TRBJ1-1; no firm D call. The clonotype was recovered from a girl aged 2 to 9 with tuberous sclerosis and intractable seizures. Here the sequenced sample was peripheral blood, taken at surgery. The CDR3 DNA reads as TGTGCCACCTCGAAGAACACTGAAGCTTTCTTT. Residues: CATSKNTEAFF. The whole variable domain, filled in from reference TRBV2 and TRBJ1-1, reads EPEVTQTPSHQVTQMGQEVILRCVPISNHLYFYWYRQILGQKVEFLVSFYNNEISEKSEIFDDQFSVERPDGSNFTLKIRSTKLEDSAMYFCATSKNTEAFFGQGTRLTVV.